The rows below give T cell receptor beta chains drawn from one sample of a study of cytomegalovirus exposure and HLA in healthy donors. Repertoires were generated with immunoSEQ multiplex PCR, while TCRdb's copy carries only in-frame clones and drops some. The table records about 130,000 clones, 75% to 90% of them present only once. The sequenced sample consisted of PBMCs. These receptors came from a woman aged 25 to 45 in good health and CMV-seropositive. CDR3s include the opening cysteine and the closing phenylalanine or tryptophan. Each record gives: D gene, V gene, J gene, clone size, CDR3 protein, CDR3 DNA. D genes are given only for firm matches. For some rows the clone size is stated as once, few or many, or as a class when expanded; others skip it.

.	TRBV9	TRBJ1-1	once	CASSVGLMNTEAFF	TGTGCCAGCAGCGTAGGGCTCATGAACACTGAAGCTTTCTTT
.	TRBV5-4	TRBJ2-7	.	CASRLRGAPYEQYF	TGTGCCAGCAGACTCAGGGGAGCCCCCTACGAGCAGTACTTC
.	TRBV7-2	TRBJ1-5	.	CASSSSWEQPQHF	TGTGCCAGCAGTTCCTCTTGGGAGCAGCCCCAGCATTTT
.	TRBV6-5	TRBJ2-7	.	CASTQGTLGEQYF	TGTGCCAGCACTCAGGGGACCCTCGGAGAGCAGTACTTC
.	TRBV28	TRBJ1-1	once	CASSFETGPTEAFF	TGTGCCAGCAGTTTCGAGACAGGTCCCACTGAAGCTTTCTTT
TRBD1	TRBV7-9	TRBJ1-1	.	CSSSSGTANTEAFF	TGTTCCAGCAGCTCCGGGACAGCGAACACTGAAGCTTTCTTT
TRBD2	TRBV9	TRBJ2-1	.	CASSGGTSSYNEQFF	TGTGCCAGCAGCGGGGGGACTAGCTCCTACAATGAGCAGTTCTTC
TRBD2	TRBV5-1	TRBJ2-2	.	CASSSRGLAAEGTGELFF	TGCGCCAGCAGCAGCCGGGGACTAGCGGCGGAAGGCACCGGGGAGCTGTTTTTT
.	TRBV9	TRBJ1-6	.	CASSEGGNSPLHF	TGTGCCAGCAGCGAGGGAGGTAATTCACCCCTCCACTTT
TRBD1	TRBV4-1	TRBJ2-3	.	CASSQSRGQGPTDTQYF	TGCGCCAGCAGCCAAAGTAGGGGACAGGGCCCCACAGATACGCAGTATTTT
TRBD1	TRBV23-1	TRBJ1-3	.	CASSHEGTAGNTIYF	TGCGCCAGCAGTCACGAGGGGACAGCCGGAAACACCATATATTTT
.	TRBV2	TRBJ2-2	.	CASREGGTGELFF	TGTGCCAGCAGGGAGGGAGGCACCGGGGAGCTGTTTTTT
TRBD1	TRBV10-3	TRBJ2-5	.	CAIRTDRGEETQYF	TGTGCCATCAGGACGGACAGGGGGGAAGAGACCCAGTACTTC
TRBD1	TRBV5-6	TRBJ1-1	.	CASRPTGTAEAFF	TGTGCCAGCAGACCGACAGGGACGGCTGAAGCTTTCTTT
TRBD2	TRBV5-1	TRBJ2-3	few	CASSSWTSGGTDTQYF	TGCGCCAGCAGCTCGTGGACTAGCGGGGGCACAGATACGCAGTATTTT
TRBD1	TRBV4-2	TRBJ1-3	.	CASSRGSDRAGNTIYF	TGTGCCAGCAGCCGGGGATCAGACAGGGCTGGAAACACCATATATTTT
.	TRBV27	TRBJ2-7	few	CASSLLSPGGGSTYEQYF	TGTGCCAGCAGTTTATTGAGCCCCGGAGGAGGTTCCACCTACGAGCAGTACTTC
TRBD1	TRBV28	TRBJ2-1	.	CASSSPGTGDEQFF	TGTGCCAGCAGTTCACCCGGGACAGGGGATGAGCAGTTCTTC
.	TRBV28	TRBJ2-7	.	CASSFWAGPSYEQYF	TGTGCCAGCAGTTTTTGGGCAGGGCCCTCCTACGAGCAGTACTTC
TRBD2	TRBV19	TRBJ2-7	.	CASSISRTSGYEQYF	TGTGCCAGTAGTATATCGAGGACTAGCGGCTACGAGCAGTACTTC
.	TRBV5-1	TRBJ1-1	.	CASSSDSPMNTEAFF	TGCGCCAGCAGCTCTGACAGCCCCATGAACACTGAAGCTTTCTTT
.	TRBV27	TRBJ2-3	.	CASTYTDTQYF	TGTGCCAGCACTTACACAGATACGCAGTATTTT
.	TRBV28	TRBJ1-2	.	CASSWGLNYGYTF	TGTGCCAGCAGTTGGGGACTTAACTATGGCTACACCTTC
TRBD1	TRBV5-1	TRBJ1-2	.	CASSLGQGALYGYTF	TGCGCCAGCAGCTTGGGACAGGGGGCGTTATATGGCTACACCTTC
.	TRBV7-8	TRBJ1-1	.	CASSLAGMNTEAFF	TGTGCCAGCAGCTTGGCAGGGATGAACACTGAAGCTTTCTTT
.	TRBV13	TRBJ1-1	.	CASSLVQGLSFRTEAFF	TGTGCCAGCAGCTTAGTGCAGGGTTTAAGCTTTCGCACTGAAGCTTTCTTT
.	TRBV5-6	TRBJ2-2	.	CASSLGADSNTGELFF	TGTGCCAGCAGCTTGGGGGCGGACTCGAACACCGGGGAGCTGTTTTTT